Listed below are T cell receptor beta chains from one sample, sequenced in a study of cytomegalovirus exposure and HLA in healthy donors. Produced via immunoSEQ multiplex PCR; TCRdb's table is partial and in-frame only. The table lists approximately 100,000 clones, about 90% of them singletons. Material for sequencing was PBMCs. The source is a man aged 18 to 35 in good health and CMV-seropositive. Both conserved end residues are part of each CDR3.

j_gene,v_gene,CDR3aa
TRBJ1-2,TRBV7-8,CASSLRGDGYTF
TRBJ2-1,TRBV4-3,CASSLGLLNEQFF
TRBJ2-2,TRBV7-3,CASSYTLAGALGELFF
TRBJ2-5,TRBV5-1,CASSQTPQGGLAGELYETQYF
TRBJ2-7,TRBV20-1,CSASSPYEQYF
TRBJ2-3,TRBV6-1,CASSDKSRVTDTQYF
TRBJ1-2,TRBV6-5,CASSKTDSYGYTF
TRBJ2-2,TRBV10-3,CAMRPGLENTGELFF
TRBJ1-1,TRBV19,CASSLQGMNTEAFF
TRBJ2-1,TRBV2,CASSWGQGNEQFF